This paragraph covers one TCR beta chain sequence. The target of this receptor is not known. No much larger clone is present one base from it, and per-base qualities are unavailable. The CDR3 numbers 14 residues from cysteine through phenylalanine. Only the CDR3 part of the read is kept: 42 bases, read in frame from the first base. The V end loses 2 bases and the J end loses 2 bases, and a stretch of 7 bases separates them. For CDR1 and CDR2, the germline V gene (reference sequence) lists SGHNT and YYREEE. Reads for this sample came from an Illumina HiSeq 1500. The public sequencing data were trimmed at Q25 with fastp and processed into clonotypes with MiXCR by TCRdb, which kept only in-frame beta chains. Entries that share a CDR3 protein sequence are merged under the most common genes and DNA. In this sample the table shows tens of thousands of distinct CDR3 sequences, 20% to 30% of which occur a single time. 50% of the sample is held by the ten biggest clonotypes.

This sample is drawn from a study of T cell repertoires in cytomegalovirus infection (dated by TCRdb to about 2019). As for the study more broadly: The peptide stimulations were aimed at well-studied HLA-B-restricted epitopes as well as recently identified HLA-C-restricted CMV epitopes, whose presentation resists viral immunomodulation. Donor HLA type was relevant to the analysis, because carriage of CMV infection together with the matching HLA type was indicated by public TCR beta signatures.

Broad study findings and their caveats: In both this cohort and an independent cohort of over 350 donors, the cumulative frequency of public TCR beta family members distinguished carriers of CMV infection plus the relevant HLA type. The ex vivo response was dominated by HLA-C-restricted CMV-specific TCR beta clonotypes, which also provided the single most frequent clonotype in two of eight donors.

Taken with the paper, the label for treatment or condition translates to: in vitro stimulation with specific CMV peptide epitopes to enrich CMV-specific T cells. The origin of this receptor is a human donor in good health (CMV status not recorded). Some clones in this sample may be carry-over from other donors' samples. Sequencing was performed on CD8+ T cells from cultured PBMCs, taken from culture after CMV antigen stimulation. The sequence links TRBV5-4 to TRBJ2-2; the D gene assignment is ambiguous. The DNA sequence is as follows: TGTGCCAGCAGCTTCCCGGATAACACCGGGGAGCTGTTTTTT. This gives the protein CASSFPDNTGELFF.